This T cell receptor beta chain was found in a study of T cells in Graves' hyperthyroidism and ophthalmopathy. The study's findings and limits: The blood repertoire included most of the expanded thyroid clonotypes above 0.001. The model predicted ophthalmopathy a median roughly 6.5 months before onset.

The V gene lost 2 bases and the J gene lost 6 bases, with 14 bases spanning the gap. The CDR3 length is 14 residues. The germline gives CDR1 MNHNY, CDR2 SVGAGI (reference sequence). Ten or more counts support this clonotype. What it binds is not known. Amplified TCR beta CDR3 regions derived from RNA transcripts. Researchers ran a first-round RT-PCR on the TCR CDR3 using the HTBI primer set. A single record per CDR3 protein comes from TCRdb applying MiXCR to the multiplex PCR reads. This table holds approximately 720,000 distinct CDR3 sequences, 18% found once. Isolation of PBMCs was performed on around 9.3 ml fresh peripheral blood.

The sequenced material came from blood. This rearrangement joins TRBV6-6 to TRBJ2-7; a possible D gene is TRBD2 (6 bases). The TCR was taken from a woman between 45 and 60 years old with Graves' hyperthyroidism that later progressed to Graves' ophthalmopathy. The CDR3 sequence: CASSYPSGPAEQYF. In DNA form, the CDR3 reads TGTGCCAGCAGTTACCCCAGCGGGCCCGCCGAGCAGTACTTC.